This T cell receptor (beta chain) stems from a study of blood T cell repertoires in COVID-19. Across the whole study: Spain, Italy and the United States supplied samples that represented acute and convalescent COVID-19. T cells, B-cell-depleted T cells, or PBMCs supplied cDNA or gDNA.

This CDR3 is 11 amino acids long. V lost 7 bases and J 8 bases, leaving 12 bases between the germline ends. The germline gives CDR1 SGHRS, CDR2 YFSETQ. The repertoire was sequenced with immunoSEQ multiplex PCR; TCRdb's copy has only in-frame clones and lacks some. The table has about 240,000 clones, around 80% seen once. Sequencing was performed on peripheral blood. The TCR comes from a woman between 18 and 30 years old with acute or convalescent COVID-19. This rearrangement joins TRBV5-1 to TRBJ1-2; D is unresolved. The CDR3 here is CASRQTGGYTF. The CDR3 DNA reads as TGCGCCAGCCGGCAGACGGGGGGCTACACCTTC. Variable domain in full (rest from reference TRBV5-1 and TRBJ1-2): KAGVTQTPRYLIKTRGQQVTLSCSPISGHRSVSWYQQTPGQGLQFLFEYFSETQRNKGNFPGRFSGRQFSNSRSEMNVSTLELGDSALYLCASRQTGGYTFGSGTRLTVV.